The 2 T cell receptor beta chains listed next were all sequenced from one sample in a study of blood T cell repertoires in COVID-19 (TCRdb year 2020). Library prep was done by the immunoSEQ multiplex PCR assay. Not all clones reach the TCRdb copy of this immuneACCESS table, which keeps in-frame sequences only. Checked studies attribute under half of the gap to unresolved V genes and leave the rest unexplained. This sample holds under 200,000 clones; approximately 87% were observed only once. Roughly 2.6% of the sample comes from the top ten. The sample consisted of peripheral blood. These receptors all come from a man aged 35 to 55 with active or convalescent COVID-19.

The CDR3 is CASSVEADSSNYGYTF. CDR3 DNA sequence: TGTGCCAGCAGCGTAGAGGCCGACAGCTCTAACTATGGCTACACCTTC. The chain combines TRBV9 with TRBJ1-2; D might be TRBD1 (5 bases). V lost 0 bases to trimming and J lost 0 bases, with 12 bases between them. The CDR3 is made up of 16 amino acids. Germline V gene lookup returns CDR1 SGDLS and CDR2 YYNGEE.

About this clone: This CDR3 is also generated by other DNA sequences in the sample. The J gene is TRBJ1-5, the V gene TRBV19, with D maybe TRBD1 (5 bases). V lost 2 bases and J lost 0, with 5 bases in between. CDR1 LNHDA and CDR2 SQIVND come from the germline V gene (reference sequence). The CDR3 has 14 residues. In DNA form, the CDR3 reads TGTGCCAGTAGTATACAGGGTAGCAATCAGCCCCAGCATTTT. Translation gives CASSIQGSNQPQHF.